What follows are 16 T cell receptor beta chains derived from one specimen sequenced in a study of response to subunit inactivated influenza vaccine. TCRdb reanalysed the RT-PCR reads using MiXCR and keeps one entry per CDR3 protein. Among hundreds of thousands of distinct CDR3 sequences, about an eighth were seen once, and the ten largest hold roughly 13%. The sequenced sample was PBMCs from blood, obtained more than 35 days after vaccination. The receptor source for this set is a man over 45 who received an inactivated influenza vaccine.

The rearrangement joins TRBV18 to TRBJ2-1; no clear D gene. Germline loops: CDR1 KGHSH, CDR2 LQKENI. Between the trimmed V and J ends, which lost 6 bases and 9 bases, there was a span of 9 bases. This CDR3 has 11 residues. The CDR3 is CASSAPGEQFF. The CDR3 DNA follows: TGTGCCAGCTCCGCCCCCGGTGAGCAGTTCTTC.

The rearrangement links TRBV4-2 to TRBJ2-5; D not certain. The CDR3 extends over 14 amino acids. V was pared by 0 bases and J by 5 bases, with 10 bases between. Germline CDR1 and CDR2: LGHNA and YNFKEQ. The CDR3 is CASSQDYGRETQYF. The CDR3 nucleotides are TGTGCCAGCAGCCAAGATTACGGGCGGGAGACCCAGTACTTC.

This clonotype has a handful of counts. The rearrangement links TRBV7-2 to TRBJ2-3, with 8 bases identical to TRBD1. The CDR3 contains 16 residues. Germline V gene lookup returns CDR1 SGHTA and CDR2 FQGNSA. The V gene end was trimmed by 5 bases and the J gene end by 2 bases; junction bases not matched to a gene: 9. Written as DNA, the CDR3 is TGTGCCAGCAGCCGAACCGGACAGGGCAACACAGATACGCAGTATTTT. Its translation is CASSRTGQGNTDTQYF.

In its sample, this clonotype was seen many times. The chain is built from TRBV6-2 or TRBV6-3 and TRBJ2-2; 14 bases are shared with TRBD2. Per germline, CDR1 MNHEY and CDR2 SVGEGT. Trimming removed 0 bases from V and 1 base from J; junction bases left unmatched: 13. This CDR3 region has 22 residues. CDR3 residues: CASSYSWTATGTSGRNTGELFF. The CDR3 region has the DNA TGTGCCAGCAGTTACTCTTGGACAGCTACCGGGACTAGCGGGAGGAACACCGGGGAGCTGTTTTTT.

This sequence joins TRBV5-6 and TRBJ2-3, with a tentative D call TRBD2 (5 bases). The CDR3 totals 15 residues. Germline lookup yields CDR1 SGHDT and CDR2 YYEEEE. Trimming removed 4 bases from V and 7 bases from J, with 19 bases in between. CDR3 coding DNA: TGTGCCAGCAGCGGAGCGGAGTTTCGGGTGAATACGCAGTATTTT. Its translation is CASSGAEFRVNTQYF.

This clonotype has more than one count but fewer than ten. The rearrangement joins TRBV4-1 to TRBJ2-2; 12 positions match TRBD1. The CDR3 has 17 amino acids. Germline V gene sequence: CDR1 MGHRA, CDR2 YSYEKL. V was clipped by 3 bases and J by 4 bases; unmatched bases: 6. CDR3 in DNA: TGCGCCAGCAGCCAGCACCCGGGACAGGGGGCCACCGGGGAGCTGTTTTTT. Translating it yields CASSQHPGQGATGELFF.

The gene calls are TRBV5-1 and TRBJ2-1, with TRBD1 identical over 7 bases. The germline gives CDR1 SGHRS, CDR2 YFSETQ. The CDR3 is 14 amino acids. The J segment lost 3 bases and the V segment lost 2 bases, leaving 2 bases of the junction unmatched. Written as DNA, the CDR3 is TGCGCCAGCAGCTTTGGGACAGACTACAATGAGCAGTTCTTC. Translated, it gives CASSFGTDYNEQFF.

The V call is TRBV6-1, the J call TRBJ2-5; the match to TRBD2 covers 7 bases. CDR1 is MNHNS, CDR2 SASEGT, per germline. V trimming: 2 bases; J trimming: 5 bases; junction bases outside the gene matches: 8. The CDR3 covers 15 residues. CDR3 DNA: TGTGCCAGCAGTGAACGCGGGAGAGGGCGTGAGACCCAGTACTTC. Residues: CASSERGRGRETQYF.

The chain joins TRBV27 to TRBJ2-1, with TRBD2 identical over 8 bases. V lost 5 bases and J lost 5; bases outside the gene matches: 8. Germline lookup yields CDR1 MNHEY and CDR2 SMNVEV (reference sequence). There are 15 residues in the CDR3. Here the CDR3 reads CASSQRGGANNEQFF. The CDR3 nucleotides are TGTGCCAGCAGTCAACGGGGGGGAGCAAACAATGAGCAGTTCTTC.

V and J are TRBV3-1 and TRBJ2-3; TRBD2 might be the D (5 bases). The length of the CDR3 is 15 residues. Per germline, CDR1 LGHDT and CDR2 YNNKEL (reference sequence). V gave up 1 base and J gave up 9 bases, with 17 bases separating them. This CDR3 reads CASSQVGGARGTQYF. DNA of the CDR3: TGTGCCAGCAGCCAAGTCGGCGGTGCAAGAGGGACGCAGTATTTT.

In its sample, this clonotype was seen a few times. The gene calls are TRBV5-6 and TRBJ2-5; possible D gene TRBD1, 6 bases. CDR1 and CDR2 (germline): SGHDT, YYEEEE. CDR3 length equals 14 residues. The V end was cut by 4 bases, the J end by 7 bases, with 17 bases between. CDR3 protein: CASSDGTPAATQYF. CDR3 coding DNA: TGTGCCAGCAGCGACGGGACACCTGCGGCGACCCAGTACTTC.

This clonotype has just a few counts. V is TRBV5-5 and J is TRBJ1-6; D ambiguous. Germline V gene data show CDR1 as SGHKS and CDR2 as YYEKEE (reference sequence). The V end was cut by 3 bases, the J end by 3 bases, with 4 bases between. This CDR3 has 13 amino acids. CDR3 in amino acids: CASSWDYNSPLHF. CDR3 DNA: TGTGCCAGCAGCTGGGACTATAATTCACCCCTCCACTTT.

The chain has TRBV7-2 and TRBJ2-3; D remains ambiguous. CDR3 size: 13 residues. The germline CDR1 and CDR2 sequences are SGHTA and FQGNSA. V was cut by 3 bases and J by 4 bases, with 8 bases left in between. CDR3 region: CASSFLLSDTQYF. CDR3 bases: TGTGCCAGCAGCTTCTTACTCTCAGATACGCAGTATTTT.

The V call is TRBV24-1, the J call TRBJ2-1; D is perhaps TRBD1 (7 bases). The ends were cut back, 9 bases at V and 0 bases at J, with 20 bases in the middle. CDR1 is KGHDR and CDR2 is SFDVKD in the germline V gene. This CDR3 comprises 17 residues. The CDR3 DNA is TGTGCCACCCCTAATCGCGCGGGACAGAGCTCCTACAATGAGCAGTTCTTC. Amino acid sequence: CATPNRAGQSSYNEQFF.

Of note for this clonotype: One end of the junction is discordant with germline, which a read error may explain. The chain recombines TRBV6-5 with TRBJ2-2; D is perhaps TRBD1 (6 bases). CDR3 length: 15 amino acids. Germline CDR1 MNHEY, CDR2 SVGAGI. As DNA, the CDR3 is TGTGCCAGCAGTTACTCTGGGGGCCGCACCGGGGAGCCGTTTTTT. Protein: CASSYSGGRTGEPFF.

Many counts were recorded for this clonotype. The rearrangement links TRBV29-1 to TRBJ2-2; a weak D match, TRBD1 (5 bases). V lost 4 bases, J lost 4 bases, and 10 bases lay in between. The length of the CDR3 is 13 residues. Germline CDR1 and CDR2: SQVTM and ANQGSEA. In DNA form, the CDR3 reads TGCAGCGTTGTTGGCAGGGCCACCGGGGAGCTGTTTTTT. As protein: CSVVGRATGELFF.